The 20 T cell receptor beta chains presented below share a single source sample, sequenced in a study of blood T cells in healthy people across ages. Sample-barcoded 5' priming and a J-beta primer mix drove a second PCR of 7 to 11 cycles. TCRdb re-called the 5' RACE reads through MiXCR, storing one row per CDR3 protein. The sample carries about 810,000 distinct CDR3 sequences, approximately 35% recorded once. Sequencing was carried out using blood. The receptor set was obtained from a man aged 18 to 29 in good health.

V and J are TRBV3-1 and TRBJ2-2; TRBD2 matches at 12 bases. V was pared by 5 bases and J by 1 base, with 5 bases of the junction left unmatched. Per the germline V gene, CDR1 is LGHDT and CDR2 is YNNKEL (reference sequence). The CDR3 has 17 amino acids. In DNA, the CDR3 is TGTGCCAGCAGCAAGACTAGCGGGGGTCAGAACACCGGGGAGCTGTTTTTT. Amino acid sequence: CASSKTSGGQNTGELFF. Variable domain in full (rest from reference TRBV3-1 and TRBJ2-2): DTAVSQTPKYLVTQMGNDKSIKCEQNLGHDTMYWYKQDSKKFLKIMFSYNNKELIINETVPNRFSPKSPDKAHLNLHINSLELGDSAVYFCASSKTSGGQNTGELFFGEGSRLTVL.

The chain links TRBV9 to TRBJ2-7; D unclear. From germline, CDR1 is SGDLS and CDR2 YYNGEE. The germline V and J ends were trimmed by 1 base and 7 bases, with 15 bases remaining between them. The length of the CDR3 is 14 residues. This chain's CDR3 is CASSVSSYVDEQYF. CDR3 coding DNA: TGTGCCAGCAGCGTATCCAGTTATGTGGATGAGCAGTACTTC. The entire variable domain, with the rest obtained from reference TRBV9 and TRBJ2-7, is as follows: DSGVTQTPKHLITATGQRVTLRCSPRSGDLSVYWYQQSLDQGLQFLIQYYNGEERAKGNILERFSAQQFPDLHSELNLSSLELGDSALYFCASSVSSYVDEQYFGPGTRLTVT.

This clonotype was picked up a small number of times. V gene TRBV4-2 combines with J gene TRBJ1-4, with D tentatively TRBD1 (6 bases). The V and J ends lost 1 base and 8 bases respectively, with 14 bases between them. This CDR3 spans 15 amino acids. The germline V gene encodes CDR1 LGHNA and CDR2 YNFKEQ. CDR3 sequence: CASSQGGAGEEKLFF. The CDR3 coding sequence is TGTGCCAGCAGCCAAGGGGGAGCAGGGGAGGAAAAACTGTTTTTT.

This clonotype has at least ten counts. The chain is built from TRBV12-3 or TRBV12-4 and TRBJ2-7; 8 bases are shared with TRBD2. The CDR3 is 14 residues long. V gave up 5 bases and J gave up 0 bases; unmatched junction bases: 3. The CDR3 region is CASSLGGDSYEQYF. The CDR3 nucleotides read TGTGCCAGCAGTCTCGGGGGGGACTCCTACGAGCAGTACTTC.

This clonotype was seen more than once but under ten times. The chain is built from TRBV7-8 and TRBJ1-5; 7 bases align to TRBD1. J gave up 12 bases and V 2 bases, and 16 bases lay outside the gene matches. The CDR3 consists of 16 residues. Germline loops: CDR1 SGHVS, CDR2 FQNEAQ. The CDR3 region is CASSLTGDWGNQCQHF. The DNA for the CDR3 is TGTGCCAGCAGCTTAACAGGGGACTGGGGCAATCAGTGCCAGCATTTT.

This clonotype was observed a few times. The rearrangement joins TRBV4-1 to TRBJ2-7, with D perhaps TRBD1 (6 bases). Trimming cost V 1 base and J 1 base, with 11 bases left between them. CDR1 MGHRA and CDR2 YSYEKL come from the germline V gene. The CDR3 is 15 residues long. CDR3: CASSQGTDPSYEQYF. CDR3 coding DNA: TGCGCCAGCAGCCAAGGGACAGATCCTTCCTACGAGCAGTACTTC.

This clonotype was counted at least ten times. In DNA, the CDR3 is TGCAGTGGTTTAGTATTAACCTACAATGAGCAGTACTTC. Its protein is CSGLVLTYNEQYF. This sequence joins TRBV20-1 and TRBJ2-1, with D unresolved. The end of the DNA fits TRBJ2-7 better, so the J call may be wrong. The CDR3 totals 13 residues. Germline assignment: CDR1 DFQATT and CDR2 SNEGSKA (reference sequence).

This clonotype has only a few counts. The gene calls are TRBV20-1 and TRBJ1-2; tentative D call: TRBD1 (5 bases). Germline V gene data show CDR1 as DFQATT and CDR2 as SNEGSKA (reference sequence). Trimming cost V 5 bases and J 0 bases, with 22 bases left between them. The CDR3 contains 17 residues. For the CDR3, the DNA is TGCAGTGCTCGAGTCACCGGGACCTCCAAGCCTAACTATGGCTACACCTTC. This sequence encodes CSARVTGTSKPNYGYTF.

On this clonotype itself: The junction departs from germline at one end; a sequencing error may be responsible. V and J are TRBV28 and TRBJ2-7, with TRBD2 matching 8 bases. Germline V CDR1 and CDR2: MDHEN, SYDVKM. CDR3 length: 14 amino acids. CDR3 in amino acids: CASSSNGRGYERYF. The CDR3 nucleotides are TGTGCCAGCAGTTCCAACGGGAGGGGCTACGAGCGGTACTTC.

In this sample, this clonotype turned up once. The V call is TRBV4-1, the J call TRBJ1-2; TRBD1 matches at 9 bases. V lost 2 bases to trimming and J lost 8 bases; unmatched junction nucleotides: 9. The length of the CDR3 is 15 residues. CDR1 is MGHRA, CDR2 YSYEKL, per germline. This CDR3 reads CASSQWDREGGGYTF. In DNA, the CDR3 is TGCGCCAGCAGCCAATGGGACAGGGAGGGAGGAGGCTACACCTTC.

This clonotype was observed a few times. This chain links TRBV5-1 with TRBJ2-3; D possibly corresponds to TRBD2 (5 bases). CDR3 size: 14 residues. Germline V gene lookup returns CDR1 SGHRS and CDR2 YFSETQ. V shed 6 bases and J shed 2 bases, with 13 bases lying between them. CDR3 amino acids: CASTSYGNTDTQYF. The CDR3 DNA sequence: TGCGCCAGCACCTCCTACGGGAACACAGATACGCAGTATTTT. Filled out from reference TRBV5-1 and TRBJ2-3, the complete variable domain reads KAGVTQTPRYLIKTRGQQVTLSCSPISGHRSVSWYQQTPGQGLQFLFEYFSETQRNKGNFPGRFSGRQFSNSRSEMNVSTLELGDSALYLCASTSYGNTDTQYFGPGTRLTVL.

In its sample, this clonotype was seen a few times. One end of the junction does not line up with germline, which may come from a read error. The rearrangement links TRBV20-1 to TRBJ1-6; 9 bases align to TRBD1. The CDR3 spans 15 residues. CDR1 and CDR2 from the germline V gene are DFQATT and SNEGSKA (reference sequence). As DNA, the CDR3 is TGCAGTGCTAGCGGAACGGGACAGGGTAATCCACCCCTCCACTTT. It yields the protein CSASGTGQGNPPLHF.

This clonotype was counted a few times. V is TRBV5-4 and J is TRBJ1-1; TRBD1 is a possible D gene (6 bases). From germline, CDR1 is SGHNT and CDR2 YYREEE (reference sequence). This CDR3 has 13 residues. Trimming shortened V by 4 bases and J by 8 bases, and 15 bases separated the two germline ends. The CDR3 sequence is CASSPTGAHEAFF. The CDR3, as DNA: TGTGCCAGCAGCCCCACGGGGGCCCACGAAGCTTTCTTT.

The sample holds a few counts of this clonotype. The chain couples TRBV4-2 to TRBJ1-2, with D unclear. Looked up from germline, CDR1 is LGHNA and CDR2 is YNFKEQ. This CDR3 is built from 13 residues. The germline V and J ends were trimmed by 3 bases and 7 bases, with 12 bases remaining between them. The CDR3 here is CASSQASRFGYTF. In DNA form, the CDR3 reads TGTGCCAGCAGCCAGGCCTCGCGGTTTGGCTACACCTTC.

This clonotype was seen a few times. This chain joins TRBV7-9 and TRBJ2-5; D is undetermined. The CDR3 extends over 11 amino acids. Germline V gives CDR1 SEHNR, CDR2 FQNEAQ (reference sequence). The V and J ends lost 3 bases and 8 bases respectively, with 7 bases between them. The CDR3 bases are TGTGCCAGCAGCTTCGAAGTTACCCAGTACTTC. Translated: CASSFEVTQYF. Using reference TRBV7-9 and TRBJ2-5 for the parts outside the CDR3, the full variable domain is DTGVSQNPRHKITKRGQNVTFRCDPISEHNRLYWYRQTLGQGPEFLTYFQNEAQLEKSRLLSDRFSAERPKGSFSTLEIQRTEQGDSAMYLCASSFEVTQYFGPGTRLLVL.

This chain joins TRBV29-1 and TRBJ2-2; D gene ambiguous. The CDR3 has 12 residues. The V end lost 7 bases, the J end lost 7 bases, and 13 bases lay between the germline ends. Per the germline V gene, CDR1 is SQVTM and CDR2 is ANQGSEA. The CDR3 is CSGELGGGELFF. CDR3 nucleotides: TGCAGCGGAGAATTGGGCGGCGGGGAGCTGTTTTTT.

V gene TRBV7-2 combines with J gene TRBJ2-1; D call uncertain. The CDR3 is made up of 14 amino acids. The ends were cut back, 2 bases at V and 9 bases at J, with 14 bases in the middle. Germline assignment: CDR1 SGHTA and CDR2 FQGNSA. DNA of the CDR3: TGTGCCAGCAGCTTATCTCCTTTTACAGTTGAGCAGTTCTTC. Protein product: CASSLSPFTVEQFF.

This sequence joins TRBV9 and TRBJ1-1, with D hard to call. Deletions cut 0 bases from V and 5 bases from J, with 11 bases between. CDR3 length: 14 amino acids. Germline assignment: CDR1 SGDLS and CDR2 YYNGEE. CDR3 nucleotides: TGTGCCAGCAGCGTAGCGCCAGCTCGTACTGAAGCTTTCTTT. Encoded protein: CASSVAPARTEAFF. The entire variable domain, with the rest obtained from reference TRBV9 and TRBJ1-1, is as follows: DSGVTQTPKHLITATGQRVTLRCSPRSGDLSVYWYQQSLDQGLQFLIQYYNGEERAKGNILERFSAQQFPDLHSELNLSSLELGDSALYFCASSVAPARTEAFFGQGTRLTVV.

CDR3 protein: CASALDTDTQYF. Written as DNA, the CDR3 is TGTGCCAGCGCCCTGGACACAGATACGCAGTATTTT. The chain couples TRBV7-8 to TRBJ2-3, with D unclear. V was clipped by 8 bases and J by 2 bases, with 8 bases between them. Germline assignment: CDR1 SGHVS and CDR2 FQNEAQ. This CDR3 spans 12 amino acids.

In nucleotides, the CDR3 is TGTGCCAGCAGTAAAGGGGGCAAGGACTATGGCTACACCTTC. Protein sequence: CASSKGGKDYGYTF. The genes are TRBV12-3 or TRBV12-4 and TRBJ1-2, with 7 bases identical to TRBD1. V shed 5 bases and J 3 bases; nucleotides not matched to a gene: 6. The CDR3 length is 14 residues.